The rows below give T cell receptor beta chains drawn from one sample of a study of CD8 T cells in ankylosing spondylitis. TCRdb itself ran the 5' RACE reads through MiXCR, one entry per CDR3 protein. This table holds 150,000 to 200,000 distinct CDR3 sequences, approximately 16% found once. The sample taken for sequencing was blood, either unsorted or a sorted T cell fraction (not recorded which). The source of these receptors is a male donor with ankylosing spondylitis or in good health (not recorded which). The CDR3 runs from the conserved cysteine through the conserved F or W. The D gene is left open where the match is weak. The listing skips clone size in some rows; elsewhere it reads once, few, many or a size class.

v_gene,d_gene,j_gene,abundance,CDR3aa,CDR3nt
TRBV9,.,TRBJ2-7,.,CASSVGGEQYF,TGTGCCAGCAGCGTAGGGGGCGAGCAGTACTTC
TRBV12-3/TRBV12-4,.,TRBJ1-2,few,CASSSFLPGQLYGYTF,TGTGCCAGCAGTTCCTTCCTACCGGGACAACTCTATGGCTACACCTTC
TRBV20-1,.,TRBJ2-3,few,CSARVVWGTGTDTQYF,TGCAGTGCTAGAGTTGTGTGGGGGACCGGCACAGATACGCAGTATTTT
TRBV29-1,.,TRBJ2-2,many,CSVETSPLSIRELFF,TGCAGCGTTGAGACAAGCCCGCTCTCTATTCGGGAGCTGTTTTTT
TRBV28,TRBD2,TRBJ2-1,.,CASSFLIAGGNNEQFF,TGTGCCAGCAGTTTTCTCATAGCGGGGGGAAACAATGAGCAGTTCTTC
TRBV20-1,.,TRBJ2-2,many,CSATGHRRELFF,TGCAGTGCCACGGGACACAGGCGGGAGCTGTTTTTT
TRBV28,TRBD1,TRBJ2-5,many,CASRPTGGSQETQYF,TGTGCCAGCAGACCAACAGGGGGCTCACAAGAGACCCAGTACTTC
TRBV6-5,.,TRBJ2-2,.,CASSWGGELFF,TGTGCCAGCAGTTGGGGCGGGGAGCTGTTTTTT
TRBV28,.,TRBJ1-3,many,CASTRRRGGNTIYF,TGTGCCAGCACTCGGAGGCGAGGAGGAAACACCATATATTTT
TRBV4-2,.,TRBJ2-2,.,CASGPGGSGELFF,TGTGCCAGCGGCCCCGGGGGCTCCGGGGAGCTGTTTTTT
TRBV5-1,.,TRBJ1-5,many,CASSFDGGPQHF,TGCGCCAGCAGCTTTGACGGTGGGCCCCAGCATTTT
TRBV6-5,.,TRBJ1-3,many,CASSYGGEAGNTIYF,TGTGCCAGCAGTTATGGAGGGGAGGCTGGAAACACCATATATTTT
TRBV5-1,.,TRBJ1-1,many,CASSLAGLMNTEAFF,TGCGCCAGCAGCTTGGCGGGACTCATGAACACTGAAGCTTTCTTT
TRBV5-1,TRBD1,TRBJ2-7,many,CASRADRDSSYEQYF,TGCGCCAGCAGGGCTGACAGGGACAGCTCCTACGAGCAGTACTTC
TRBV29-1,.,TRBJ2-7,.,CSVTNVLKGYEQYF,TGCAGCGTTACGAATGTGCTAAAGGGATACGAGCAGTACTTC